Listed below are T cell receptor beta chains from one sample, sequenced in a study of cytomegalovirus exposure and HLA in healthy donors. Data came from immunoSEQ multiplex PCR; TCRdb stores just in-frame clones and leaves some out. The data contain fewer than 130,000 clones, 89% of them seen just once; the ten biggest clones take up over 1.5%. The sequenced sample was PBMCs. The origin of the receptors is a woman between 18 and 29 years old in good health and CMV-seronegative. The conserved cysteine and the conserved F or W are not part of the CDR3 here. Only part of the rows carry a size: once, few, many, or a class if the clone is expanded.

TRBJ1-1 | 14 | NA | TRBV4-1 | ASSQDKGQGSTEAF
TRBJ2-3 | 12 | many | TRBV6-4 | ASSDGGAADTQY
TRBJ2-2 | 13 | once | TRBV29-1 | SVRLAGGQSGELF
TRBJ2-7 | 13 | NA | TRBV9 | ASSYGTGVGYEQY
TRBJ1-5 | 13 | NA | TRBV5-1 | ASSKLGTGDQPQH
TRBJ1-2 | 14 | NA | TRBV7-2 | ASSLAWDSPDYGYT
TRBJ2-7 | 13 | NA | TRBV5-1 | ASSLGQGIFYEQY
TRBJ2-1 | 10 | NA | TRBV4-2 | ASSQEGRGRF
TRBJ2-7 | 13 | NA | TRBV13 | ASSFGRRNGNEQY
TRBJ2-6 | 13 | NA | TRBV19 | ASSFFYSGANVLT
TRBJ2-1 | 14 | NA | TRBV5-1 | ASSLEASGSGNEQF
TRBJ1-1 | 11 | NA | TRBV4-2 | ASSRTGAPEAF
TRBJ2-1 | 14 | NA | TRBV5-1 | ASSSNPSGGYNEQF
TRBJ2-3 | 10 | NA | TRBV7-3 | ASSPGTDTQY
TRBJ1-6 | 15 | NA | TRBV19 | ASSNSDLSSYNSPLH
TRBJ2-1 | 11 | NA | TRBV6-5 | ASSKDRGYEQF
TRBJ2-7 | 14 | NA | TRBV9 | ASSTVLGDSSYEQY
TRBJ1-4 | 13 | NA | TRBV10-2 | ASSDPGGKDEKLF